These T cell receptor beta chains were read from a single sample in a study of early T cells in non-severe SARS-CoV-2 infection. TCRdb ran MiXCR on the 5' RACE reads and lists one entry per CDR3 protein. Of 50,000 to 75,000 distinct CDR3 sequences in the sample, roughly 9% were seen once. The input for sequencing was whole blood, taken at baseline. These receptors were obtained from an adult who was a healthcare worker with PCR-confirmed SARS-CoV-2 infection or an uninfected control (not recorded which). Both conserved end residues are part of each CDR3. The D gene is left open where the match is weak. Clone size, where shown, is once, few, many, or a class for clones that have expanded.

V: TRBV20-1; D: NA; J: TRBJ1-2; size: many; CDR3: CSAARTAGQGGYGYTF; DNA: TGCAGTGCTGCACGAACCGCGGGACAAGGGGGCTATGGCTACACCTTC
V: TRBV29-1; D: NA; J: TRBJ2-3; size: NA; CDR3: CSVETGSTDTQYF; DNA: TGCAGCGTTGAAACGGGGAGCACAGATACGCAGTATTTT
V: TRBV6-2/TRBV6-3; D: NA; J: TRBJ2-1; size: many; CDR3: CASSSGAPNEQFF; DNA: TGTGCCAGCAGTTCCGGGGCCCCCAATGAGCAGTTCTTC
V: TRBV7-3; D: NA; J: TRBJ2-1; size: many; CDR3: CASSLSGGPGNEQFF; DNA: TGTGCCAGCAGCTTATCAGGCGGGCCGGGGAATGAGCAGTTCTTC
V: TRBV7-8; D: NA; J: TRBJ1-5; size: few; CDR3: CASSSFSAGPQHF; DNA: TGTGCCAGCAGCTCATTTTCGGCGGGGCCCCAGCATTTT
V: TRBV4-1; D: TRBD1; J: TRBJ2-5; size: many; CDR3: CASSHPPGQDEETQYF; DNA: TGCGCCAGCAGCCACCCCCCGGGACAGGATGAAGAGACCCAGTACTTC
V: TRBV12-3/TRBV12-4; D: NA; J: TRBJ1-1; size: few; CDR3: CASSPREDTEAFF; DNA: TGTGCCAGCAGTCCCAGGGAGGACACTGAAGCTTTCTTT
V: TRBV7-6; D: TRBD1; J: TRBJ2-4; size: NA; CDR3: CASSTRDSNIQYF; DNA: TGTGCCAGCAGCACCCGGGACAGCAACATTCAGTACTTC
V: TRBV5-6; D: TRBD2; J: TRBJ2-3; size: many; CDR3: CASSSGLAHTDTQYF; DNA: TGTGCCAGCAGCTCAGGACTAGCCCACACAGATACGCAGTATTTT
V: TRBV3-1; D: TRBD1; J: TRBJ1-6; size: few; CDR3: CASSRGTGDRNSPLHF; DNA: TGTGCCAGCAGCCGGGGGACAGGGGATCGTAATTCACCCCTCCACTTT
V: TRBV5-4; D: NA; J: TRBJ2-7; size: many; CDR3: CATGAQDYYEQYF; DNA: TGTGCCACCGGGGCCCAGGACTACTACGAGCAGTACTTC
V: TRBV29-1; D: NA; J: TRBJ2-7; size: NA; CDR3: CSAWDLPHEQYF; DNA: TGCAGCGCATGGGACCTACCACACGAGCAGTACTTC
V: TRBV7-9; D: NA; J: TRBJ1-6; size: few; CDR3: CASSLAGSVPSPLHF; DNA: TGTGCCAGCAGCTTAGCAGGGAGCGTTCCGTCACCCCTCCACTTT
V: TRBV24-1; D: NA; J: TRBJ2-1; size: many; CDR3: CATSGTSNGGQFF; DNA: TGTGCCACCAGTGGCACTTCGAACGGAGGGCAGTTCTTC
V: TRBV7-9; D: NA; J: TRBJ2-7; size: NA; CDR3: CASSAQGLPSYEQYF; DNA: TGTGCCAGCAGCGCCCAAGGGTTACCCTCCTACGAGCAGTACTTC
V: TRBV6-2/TRBV6-3; D: TRBD1; J: TRBJ2-7; size: NA; CDR3: CASSLGQATYEQYF; DNA: TGTGCCAGCAGTTTGGGACAGGCCACCTACGAGCAGTACTTC
V: TRBV9; D: NA; J: TRBJ2-1; size: NA; CDR3: CASSVGSINNEQFF; DNA: TGTGCCAGCAGCGTAGGTTCCATCAACAATGAGCAGTTCTTC
V: TRBV21-1; D: NA; J: TRBJ2-5; size: many; CDR3: CASSKVEETQYF; DNA: TGTGCCAGCAGCAAAGTGGAGGAGACCCAGTACTTC
V: TRBV19; D: NA; J: TRBJ2-1; size: many; CDR3: CASSLLQRSPPYNEQFF; DNA: TGTGCCAGTAGCCTTTTGCAGCGATCCCCCCCCTACAATGAGCAGTTCTTC
V: TRBV29-1; D: NA; J: TRBJ2-2; size: many; CDR3: CSANGLDAGELFF; DNA: TGCAGCGCAAATGGACTCGATGCCGGGGAGCTGTTTTTT
V: TRBV27; D: NA; J: TRBJ1-1; size: few; CDR3: CASSLERANTEAFF; DNA: TGTGCCAGCAGTTTAGAGCGAGCGAACACTGAAGCTTTCTTT
V: TRBV7-3; D: TRBD2; J: TRBJ2-1; size: many; CDR3: CASSFGTSGNEQFF; DNA: TGTGCCAGCAGCTTCGGGACTAGCGGCAATGAGCAGTTCTTC
V: TRBV5-1; D: NA; J: TRBJ1-1; size: many; CDR3: CASSLGLRGAPTEAFF; DNA: TGCGCCAGCAGCTTGGGGCTGCGGGGGGCGCCCACTGAAGCTTTCTTT
V: TRBV6-1; D: TRBD2; J: TRBJ2-3; size: few; CDR3: CASSLGLARTDTQYF; DNA: TGTGCCAGCAGCTTGGGACTAGCGAGGACAGATACGCAGTATTTT
V: TRBV19; D: NA; J: TRBJ2-1; size: many; CDR3: CASSLETAYNEQFF; DNA: TGTGCCAGTAGTCTTGAGACGGCCTACAATGAGCAGTTCTTC
V: TRBV2; D: NA; J: TRBJ2-1; size: few; CDR3: CASSLVYRNEQFF; DNA: TGTGCCAGCAGTTTAGTATATCGCAATGAGCAGTTCTTC
V: TRBV7-3; D: NA; J: TRBJ1-1; size: many; CDR3: CASSLRGLGGEAFF; DNA: TGTGCCAGCAGCTTAAGGGGGCTGGGAGGTGAAGCTTTCTTT
V: TRBV9; D: NA; J: TRBJ2-4; size: NA; CDR3: CASSVRADDVNIQYF; DNA: TGTGCCAGCAGCGTAAGGGCGGATGATGTGAACATTCAGTACTTC
V: TRBV7-3; D: NA; J: TRBJ2-2; size: many; CDR3: CASSSVNTGELFF; DNA: TGTGCCAGCAGCTCCGTAAACACCGGGGAGCTGTTTTTT
V: TRBV11-2; D: NA; J: TRBJ2-2; size: medium-sized; CDR3: CASSLSSNTGELFF; DNA: TGTGCCAGCAGCTTAAGCAGTAACACCGGGGAGCTGTTTTTT
V: TRBV29-1; D: NA; J: TRBJ2-1; size: many; CDR3: CSGTDPYNEQFF; DNA: TGCAGCGGGACAGACCCCTACAATGAGCAGTTCTTC
V: TRBV14; D: NA; J: TRBJ2-7; size: NA; CDR3: CASSQLNSYEQYF; DNA: TGTGCCAGCAGCCAACTAAACTCCTACGAGCAGTACTTC
V: TRBV29-1; D: NA; J: TRBJ1-1; size: many; CDR3: CSVEGLPGMNTEAFF; DNA: TGCAGCGTTGAGGGCCTGCCGGGCATGAACACTGAAGCTTTCTTT
V: TRBV12-3/TRBV12-4; D: TRBD2; J: TRBJ2-5; size: many; CDR3: CASSTLGRLADNQETQYF; DNA: TGTGCCAGCAGCACTCTAGGCAGACTAGCGGATAACCAAGAGACCCAGTACTTC
V: TRBV5-4; D: NA; J: TRBJ2-7; size: few; CDR3: CASSLAQGSYEQYF; DNA: TGTGCCAGCAGCTTAGCCCAGGGTTCCTACGAGCAGTACTTC
V: TRBV6-1; D: NA; J: TRBJ2-7; size: few; CDR3: CASSESTGEDEQYF; DNA: TGTGCCAGCAGTGAAAGCACAGGGGAGGACGAGCAGTACTTC
V: TRBV7-9; D: TRBD2; J: TRBJ2-3; size: NA; CDR3: CASSPGLAGGGDTQYF; DNA: TGTGCCAGCAGCCCCGGGCTAGCGGGAGGTGGAGATACGCAGTATTTT
V: TRBV20-1; D: TRBD1; J: TRBJ2-3; size: NA; CDR3: CSAPPQGADTQYF; DNA: TGCAGTGCACCTCCACAGGGGGCAGATACGCAGTATTTT
V: TRBV2; D: TRBD2; J: TRBJ2-1; size: many; CDR3: CASTRTSSEQFF; DNA: TGTGCCAGCACACGGACTAGCTCCGAGCAGTTCTTC
V: TRBV14; D: TRBD1; J: TRBJ1-4; size: NA; CDR3: CASRGQGNTELFF; DNA: TGTGCCAGCAGGGGACAGGGGAATACGGAACTGTTTTTT
V: TRBV7-2; D: NA; J: TRBJ1-2; size: many; CDR3: CASSPPGTASRLEGYTF; DNA: TGTGCCAGCAGCCCCCCCGGAACAGCCTCCCGGTTGGAGGGCTACACCTTC
V: TRBV5-1; D: TRBD2; J: TRBJ2-7; size: NA; CDR3: CASSSGRAGVHEQYF; DNA: TGCGCCAGCAGCTCCGGTAGAGCGGGAGTCCACGAGCAGTACTTC
V: TRBV30; D: TRBD1; J: TRBJ1-2; size: few; CDR3: CASDRGPNGYTF; DNA: TGTGCCTCAGACAGGGGGCCGAATGGCTACACCTTC
V: TRBV2; D: NA; J: TRBJ2-2; size: many; CDR3: CASTPANTGELFF; DNA: TGTGCCAGCACCCCCGCGAACACCGGGGAGCTGTTTTTT
V: TRBV7-9; D: NA; J: TRBJ1-6; size: many; CDR3: CASSSTGYSPLHF; DNA: TGTGCCAGCAGCTCCACAGGGTACTCACCCCTCCACTTT
V: TRBV5-4; D: TRBD2; J: TRBJ2-1; size: few; CDR3: CASSYRWTSGYNEQFF; DNA: TGTGCCAGCAGCTACCGATGGACTAGCGGATACAATGAGCAGTTCTTC
V: TRBV12-3/TRBV12-4; D: NA; J: TRBJ1-1; size: NA; CDR3: CASSRQGRSGAFF; DNA: TGTGCCAGCAGTAGGCAGGGAAGAAGTGGAGCTTTCTTT
V: TRBV3-1; D: NA; J: TRBJ2-1; size: few; CDR3: CASSQGTVNEQFF; DNA: TGTGCCAGCAGCCAAGGGACGGTCAATGAGCAGTTCTTC
V: TRBV7-8; D: TRBD2; J: TRBJ2-5; size: NA; CDR3: CASSERWLAGVETQYF; DNA: TGTGCCAGCAGCGAGAGATGGCTAGCGGGAGTGGAGACCCAGTACTTC
V: TRBV20-1; D: TRBD2; J: TRBJ2-5; size: many; CDR3: CSAWGGPLETQYF; DNA: TGCAGTGCCTGGGGAGGGCCTCTGGAGACCCAGTACTTC
V: TRBV20-1; D: NA; J: TRBJ2-7; size: NA; CDR3: CSARDRLGGISYEQYF; DNA: TGCAGTGCTAGAGATCGGCTGGGCGGGATCTCCTACGAGCAGTACTTC
V: TRBV6-6; D: TRBD1; J: TRBJ1-2; size: many; CDR3: CASSYPTGTGGYGYTF; DNA: TGTGCCAGCAGTTACCCCACCGGGACAGGGGGGTATGGCTACACCTTC
V: TRBV5-4; D: NA; J: TRBJ2-5; size: few; CDR3: CASSSRLVGETQYF; DNA: TGTGCCAGCAGCTCTAGACTAGTTGGGGAGACCCAGTACTTC